This TCR beta chain was profiled in a study of T cell responses to AZD1222 COVID-19 vaccine. V was trimmed by 1 base and J by 3 bases, leaving 3 bases between them. Germline values: CDR1 KGHDR, CDR2 SFDVKD. CDR3 length equals 14 residues. Produced via immunoSEQ multiplex PCR; TCRdb's table is partial and in-frame only. The sample yields approximately 110,000 clones, approximately 92% seen once. Worth noting for this clone: No antigen is known for it.

The study, taken as a whole, reports: Unmutated variant regions are reportedly targeted by nearly half of spike-specific TCRs.

This sequence joins TRBV24-1 and TRBJ2-6; D unresolved. The sequenced sample was peripheral blood, obtained 28 days after the second AZD1222 dose. The clonotype comes from an adult who received the AZD1222 COVID-19 vaccine. CDR3 sequence: CATSDFSGANVLTF. Here the CDR3 DNA reads TGTGCCACCAGTGATTTTAGTGGGGCCAACGTCCTGACTTTC.